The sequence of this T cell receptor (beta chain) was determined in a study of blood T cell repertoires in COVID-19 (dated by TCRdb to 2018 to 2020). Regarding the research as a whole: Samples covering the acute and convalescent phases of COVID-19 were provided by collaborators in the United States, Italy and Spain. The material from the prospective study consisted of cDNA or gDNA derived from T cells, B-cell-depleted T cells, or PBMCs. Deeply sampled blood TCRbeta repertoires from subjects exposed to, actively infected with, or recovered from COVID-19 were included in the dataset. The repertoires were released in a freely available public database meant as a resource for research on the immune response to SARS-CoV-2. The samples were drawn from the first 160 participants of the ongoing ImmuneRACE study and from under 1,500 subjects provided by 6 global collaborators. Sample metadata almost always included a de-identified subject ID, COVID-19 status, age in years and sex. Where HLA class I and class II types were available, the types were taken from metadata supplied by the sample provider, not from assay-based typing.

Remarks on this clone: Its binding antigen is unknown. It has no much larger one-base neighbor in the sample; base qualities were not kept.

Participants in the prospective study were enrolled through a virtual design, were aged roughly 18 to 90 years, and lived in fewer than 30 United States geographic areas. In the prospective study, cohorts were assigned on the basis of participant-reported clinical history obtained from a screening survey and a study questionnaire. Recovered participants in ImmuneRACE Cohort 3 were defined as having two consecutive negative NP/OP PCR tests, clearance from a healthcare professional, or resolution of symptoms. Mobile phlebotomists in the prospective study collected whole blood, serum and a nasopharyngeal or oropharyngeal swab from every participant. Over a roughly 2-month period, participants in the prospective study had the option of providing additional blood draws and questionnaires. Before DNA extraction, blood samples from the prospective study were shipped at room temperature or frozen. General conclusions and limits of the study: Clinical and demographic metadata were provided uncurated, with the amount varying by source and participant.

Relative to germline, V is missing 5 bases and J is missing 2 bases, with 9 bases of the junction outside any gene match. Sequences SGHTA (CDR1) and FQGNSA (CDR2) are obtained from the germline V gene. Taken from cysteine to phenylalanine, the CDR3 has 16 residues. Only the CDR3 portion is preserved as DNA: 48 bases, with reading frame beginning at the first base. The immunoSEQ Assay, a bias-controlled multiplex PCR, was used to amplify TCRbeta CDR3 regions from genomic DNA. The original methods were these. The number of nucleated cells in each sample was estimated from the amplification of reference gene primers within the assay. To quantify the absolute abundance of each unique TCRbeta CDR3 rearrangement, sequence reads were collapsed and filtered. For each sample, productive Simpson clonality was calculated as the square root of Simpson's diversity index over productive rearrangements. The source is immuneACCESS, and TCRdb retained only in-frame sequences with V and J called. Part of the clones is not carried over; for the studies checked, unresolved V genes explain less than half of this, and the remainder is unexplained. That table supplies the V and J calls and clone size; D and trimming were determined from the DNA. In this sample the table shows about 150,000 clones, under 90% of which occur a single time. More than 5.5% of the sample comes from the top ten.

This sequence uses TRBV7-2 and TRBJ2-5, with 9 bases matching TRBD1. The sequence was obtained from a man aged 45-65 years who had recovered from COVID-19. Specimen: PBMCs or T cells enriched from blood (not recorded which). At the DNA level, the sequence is TGTGCCAGCAGCAGCGACAGGGGGTCGATTCAAGAGACCCAGTACTTC. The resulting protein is CASSSDRGSIQETQYF.